This TCR beta chain was captured in a study of blood T cell repertoires in COVID-19. The overall study: Collection of acute and convalescent COVID-19 samples took place in the United States, Italy and Spain. PBMCs, B-cell-depleted T cells, or T cells provided the cDNA or gDNA that made up the material.

Followed over time, Seattle patients had been enrolled while infection was active. Original data processing: Amplifying reference gene primers gave estimates of nucleated cell counts. The protocol was immunoSEQ multiplex PCR, while the TCRdb copy is restricted to in-frame clones and leaves out a portion. V, J and clone size are those of that table, while D and trimming were read from the DNA. The sample has 450,000 or so clones; roughly 89% are singletons. Germline V gene lookup returns CDR1 KGHSY and CDR2 FQNENV. This CDR3 has 18 residues. J lost 5 bases, V lost 4 bases, and 17 bases had no gene match.

The genes are TRBV16 and TRBJ2-1; 7 bases are a match to TRBD2. Sequencing was carried out using peripheral blood. The TCR comes from a man aged 18-30 years with COVID-19, enrolled during active disease. The CDR3 sequence: CASSRSSRGSGANNEQFF. The DNA for the CDR3 is TGTGCCAGCAGCCGATCCTCCCGCGGGAGTGGGGCTAACAATGAGCAGTTCTTC.